This entry concerns a single T cell receptor (beta chain). Its binding antigen is unknown. One base away there is no much larger clone; base qualities are not given. The library was produced with the immunoSEQ multiplex PCR assay. For the multiplex PCR, a mixture combining 60 forward primers for TCR Vbeta segments and 13 reverse primers for TCR Jbeta segments was used. A multiplex PCR assay on genomic DNA amplified the CDR3 region of rearranged TCR beta genes. On the Illumina HiSeq System, the amplified TCR beta libraries were sequenced as 87-base-pair reads. In the authors' own workflow: A later analysis counted tens of millions of unique TCR beta chains across the 550 to 750 repertoires, and some 11 million of these chains were shared by at least two donors. Raw reads were error-corrected and collapsed into unique sequences by a nearest-neighbor algorithm in which closely related sequences were merged to remove PCR and sequencing errors. To assign V, D and J gene segments, CDR3 sequences were aligned to IMGT reference sequences. For a sequence to be retained, at least a six-nucleotide match to both a V gene segment and a J gene segment was required. A rearrangement was called productive if the CDR3 had no stop codons and remained in frame with V and J, and every other rearrangement was called non-productive. Following IMGT convention, CDR3 was defined as the stretch from the second conserved V-encoded cysteine up to the conserved J-encoded phenylalanine. The earlier analysis of approximately 500 of the donors excluded sequences that lacked an unambiguous match to a single V gene segment. In an earlier analysis of some 590 of the donors, a V segment was called functional when productive rearrangements were above 56.7%, and segregating when the standard deviation between donors exceeded 5%. A statistical classification framework was built for diagnosing cytomegalovirus status from the catalog of TCR beta chain sequences. V and J gene assignment, in a later analysis, came from comparing TCR nucleotide sequences with IMGT/GENE-DB human TR gene sequences. The TCRdist pipeline was used in a later analysis to assign CDR3 sequences and most-parsimonious VDJ recombination scenarios. In a later analysis, each TCR beta chain was defined by its CDR3 amino acid sequence together with its V-gene family, and reads lacking a unique V-gene family were excluded. To address suspected cross-contamination and a sequencing artifact, a later analysis removed under 600 highly shared, low-generation-probability nucleotide sequences. In a later analysis, a clonal expansion index was calculated for each public chain from normalized within-repertoire ranks of inferred template counts. Generation probabilities in a later analysis came from a VDJ recombination model fitted to out-of-frame rearrangements, and those results were checked against IGoR. In a later analysis, TCR-TCR, TCR-HLA and TCR-CMV co-occurrence was scored with hypergeometric tests, and a repertoire-size bias correction was applied to TCR pairs. A later analysis estimated false discovery rates by permuting HLA or CMV assignments 20 times. In a later analysis, co-occurring TCRs were grouped using DBSCAN, with TCRdist sequence similarity added in when clustering inside HLA-allele-positive subsets. Repertoires with fewer than 30,000 or more than 120,000 public chains, plus five repertoires with anomalous nucleotide sharing, were excluded from co-occurrence clustering. Held by TCRdb, this immuneACCESS table contains in-frame sequences only and omits some clones. Under half of the omission traces to an unresolved V gene where checked; the cause of the rest is unknown. V and J calls and clone size are as listed in that table; D and trimming were resolved from the DNA. The sample includes about 220,000 clones, with around 80% observed a single time. Jointly, the top ten make up approximately 0.6% of the sample.

The cohort consisted of some 730 healthy bone marrow donors. At the time of sampling, every cohort member was nominally healthy, though immune exposures that went unrecorded were likely present. The donor tested CMV seronegative, placing the donor among the approximately 400 seronegative members of the cohort. Every donor gave a peripheral blood sample, and the peripheral blood mononuclear cells from that sample were used for TCR beta sequencing. The Qiagen DNeasy Blood Extraction Kit was used to extract genomic DNA from the blood cell samples. V and J are trimmed by 4 bases and 4 bases, and the gene matches miss 9 bases of the junction. Measured from the cysteine to the phenylalanine, the CDR3 is 15 residues long. Of all the DNA, just the CDR3 is kept, 45 bases in frame from base 1. The germline V gene (reference sequence) sets CDR1 to SGHNT and CDR2 to YYREEE. This sample stems from a study of cytomegalovirus exposure and HLA in healthy donors (dated by TCRdb to 2016 to 2017). With respect to the entire study: According to an earlier analysis of several hundred of the donors, about 180 million T cells yielded 117 million unique TCR beta sequences and about 300 Gb of sequence data. A separate validation cohort of roughly 110 different subjects was used in addition to the 666-subject first cohort. The T cell repertoires of around 730 subjects were profiled by immunosequencing and related to cytomegalovirus serostatus. Among 300 to 500 genotyped donors of the cohort, an average of roughly 230,000 unique TCR beta nucleotide sequences was sequenced per donor, of which approximately 19% were non-productive. An earlier analysis of 587 of the donors used high-throughput TCR beta sequencing to judge whether each TCR beta V gene segment behaved as functional or pseudogenic. Of the 300 to 500 genotyped donors, approximately 81% were placed in the genetic ancestry cluster associated with self-reported Caucasian donors. About five DR-DQ haplotypes were treated as single units for association and clustering because of strong linkage in the cohort. The number of donors typed differed by locus, with about 629-630 for A, B, C, DRB1 and DQB1, around 520 for DQA1, approximately 580 for DPA1, and approximately 470 for DPB1. Donor age, sex, ethnicity and CMV serostatus were compiled alongside the repertoire data. The study aimed to test whether signatures of past pathogen exposure could be identified by cataloging public T cell receptors. An early release that covered about 600 HLA-typed donors contained around 330 gigabases of sequencing data and 65 million to 100 million unique TCR sequences. Class I and class II HLA loci were covered by the typing at four-digit resolution. A later analysis re-examined previously published TCR beta repertoires from several hundred donors and added high-resolution HLA genotyping to investigate patterns of TCR occurrence. Every discovery cohort repertoire had been produced on one sequencing platform. The study combined high-throughput TCR immunosequencing, statistical association of individual TCRs with disease status, and machine learning to predict cytomegalovirus infection status. In the later analysis, no new phenotypic data were used to find candidate immune exposures; instead, reliance was placed on TCR beta sequences and their occurrence across donors. In a later genetic analysis, genome-wide SNP genotypes for about 65% of the roughly 700 donors were used, and that subset was treated as a discovery cohort. The study at large found these results: In a later analysis, HLA-associated TCR beta chains showed more clonal expansion and lower generation probabilities than non-associated chains that were equally common. A further reported finding was that TCR beta sequences accurately predicted the HLA-A and HLA-B alleles for most subjects in the first cohort. Roughly uniform sequencing depth across donors was assumed in presence/absence analyses, although this assumption may not hold. Several of the top co-occurrence clusters appeared to be linked to parvovirus B19, influenza, CMV and Epstein-Barr virus, according to a later analysis. The study gave a list of over 150 TCR beta chains associated with cytomegalovirus. Correlated functional status among segregating V segments might be attributable to linkage disequilibrium, but an unknown experimental factor could not be ruled out. The cohort was sequenced for TCR beta chains only, and without alpha or paired-chain data the features that could be detected were limited. In a later genetic analysis, fewer N-insertions in productive TCRs were reported among donors in an Asian-associated ancestry cluster than the roughly 640-donor mean. A few of the identified cytomegalovirus-associated TCR beta chains were confirmed in vitro to be specific for cytomegalovirus antigens. The 87-base-pair reads could not distinguish some IMGT-functional V segments, including TRBV6-2 and TRBV6-3, so those segments were excluded. In an earlier analysis of about 550 of the donors, most TCR beta V segments were observed in productive rearrangements about 87% or about 30% of the time, broadly matching IMGT annotations. According to the authors, the approach could potentially be generalized to other disease states and immunological phenotypes. Because some donors lacked HLA typing at each locus, the association tests relied only on the typed subset. In a later analysis, the rate of TCR association differed among HLA loci, with DRB1 alleles having the most associated TCRs and HLA-C alleles having the fewest. In a later analysis, around 15,000 TCR beta sequences were associated with specific HLA alleles at a false discovery rate of 0.05. A later genetic analysis associated a missense DCLRE1C variant with V-gene and J-gene trimming of TCR beta chains, and an independent cohort replicated the association. The earlier analysis of 587 of the donors excluded 15 to 20 rarely observed V segments, including chromosome 9 orphons, because counts were too low. When HLA alleles, especially DR and DQ, strongly co-occurred, attributing TCR associations to individual alleles was difficult. Most CMV-associated TCR beta chains appeared to be HLA-restricted in a later analysis, and the HLA associations seemed to be driven largely by CMV exposure. Cytomegalovirus status was reported to be diagnosed by the classifier with high specificity and sensitivity in both the original and validation cohorts. Across donors, most TCR sequences were observed very rarely, whereas some public TCRs were present in many individuals. Immune exposure information for the cohort was limited to CMV serostatus. A cluster of highly shared sequence variants was judged likely to represent a technical artifact of the sequencing pipeline.

The material sequenced was PBMCs. The clonotype originates from a man aged 18 to 29 in good health and CMV-seronegative. The V and J genes are TRBV5-4 and TRBJ1-2; 8 nucleotides in the junction match TRBD1. This receptor carries the CDR3 CASSPRTGMAYGYTF. Read as DNA, the sequence is TGTGCCAGCAGCCCACGGACAGGGATGGCCTATGGCTACACCTTC.